This T cell receptor beta chain was sequenced in a study of neurological immune-mediated disorders. The yield of each sequencing run was over 160 million TCR-beta sequences from 15-18 subjects. TCRdb independently ran MiXCR on the 5' RACE reads; one entry per CDR3 protein. The top ten clones hold 2.5% to 3% of a sample with 55,000 or so distinct CDR3 sequences, about 4.2% of them seen once. V shed 8 bases and J shed 5 bases, with 13 bases lying between them. Germline V gene lookup returns CDR1 LNHNV and CDR2 YYDKDF (reference sequence). CDR3 size: 13 residues. This clonotype was counted ten times or more.

The sequence came from a man aged 50-60 years with multiple sclerosis. V usage is TRBV15 and J usage is TRBJ2-4; TRBD1 is a possible D gene (5 bases). Sequenced: PBMCs. CDR3 in amino acids: CATGRQLENIQYF. The CDR3 coding sequence is TGTGCCACCGGTAGACAGTTGGAAAACATTCAGTACTTC.